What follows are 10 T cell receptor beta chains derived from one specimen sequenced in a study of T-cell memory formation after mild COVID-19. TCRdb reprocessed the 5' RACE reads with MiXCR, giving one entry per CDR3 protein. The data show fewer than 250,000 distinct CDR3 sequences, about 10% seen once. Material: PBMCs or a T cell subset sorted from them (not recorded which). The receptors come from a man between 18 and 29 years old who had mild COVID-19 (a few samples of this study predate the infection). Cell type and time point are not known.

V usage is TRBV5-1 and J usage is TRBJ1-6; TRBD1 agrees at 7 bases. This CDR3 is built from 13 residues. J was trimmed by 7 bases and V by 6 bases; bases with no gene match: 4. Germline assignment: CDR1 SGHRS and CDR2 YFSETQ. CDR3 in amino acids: CASKGGRNSPLHF. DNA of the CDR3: TGCGCCAGCAAAGGGGGCCGGAATTCACCCCTCCACTTT.

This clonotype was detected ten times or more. The DNA for the CDR3 is TGTGCCAGCAGCCAAGTTTCGTCATCGAGCTATGGCTACACCTTC. This sequence encodes CASSQVSSSSYGYTF. The chain couples TRBV4-2 to TRBJ1-2; D gene ambiguous. The V and J ends lost 1 base and 4 bases respectively, with 13 bases between them. Germline V CDR1 and CDR2: LGHNA, YNFKEQ. The CDR3 spans 15 residues.

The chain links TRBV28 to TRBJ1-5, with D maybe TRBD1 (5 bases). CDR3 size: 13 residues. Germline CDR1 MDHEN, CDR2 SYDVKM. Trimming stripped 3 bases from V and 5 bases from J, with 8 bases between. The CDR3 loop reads CASSLAGHQPQHF. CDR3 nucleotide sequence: TGTGCCAGCAGTTTGGCAGGGCATCAGCCCCAGCATTTT.

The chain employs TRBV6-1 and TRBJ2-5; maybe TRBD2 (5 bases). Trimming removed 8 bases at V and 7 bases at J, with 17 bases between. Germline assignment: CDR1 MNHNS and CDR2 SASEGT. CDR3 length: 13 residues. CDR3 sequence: CASGSLEAGTQYF. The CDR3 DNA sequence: TGTGCCAGCGGCTCCCTGGAGGCGGGGACCCAGTACTTC.

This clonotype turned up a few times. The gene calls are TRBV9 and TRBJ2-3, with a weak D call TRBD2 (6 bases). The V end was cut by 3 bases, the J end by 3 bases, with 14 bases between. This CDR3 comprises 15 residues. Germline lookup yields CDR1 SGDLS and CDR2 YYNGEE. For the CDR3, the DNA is TGTGCCAGCAGCGCTCGGGGGACCTCTACAGATACGCAGTATTTT. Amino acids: CASSARGTSTDTQYF.

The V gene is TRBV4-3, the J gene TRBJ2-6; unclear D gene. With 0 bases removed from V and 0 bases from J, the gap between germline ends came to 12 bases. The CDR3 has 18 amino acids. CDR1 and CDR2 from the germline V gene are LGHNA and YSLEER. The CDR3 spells CASSQETGQSSGANVLTF. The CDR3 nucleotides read TGCGCCAGCAGCCAAGAGACGGGCCAAAGCTCTGGGGCCAACGTCCTGACTTTC.

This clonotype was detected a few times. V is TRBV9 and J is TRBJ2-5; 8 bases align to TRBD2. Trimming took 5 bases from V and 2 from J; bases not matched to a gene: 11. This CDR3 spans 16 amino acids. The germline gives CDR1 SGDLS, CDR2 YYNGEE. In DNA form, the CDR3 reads TGTGCCAGCAGTCCCCGGGGGGGACGGCCTCAAGAGACCCAGTACTTC. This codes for CASSPRGGRPQETQYF.

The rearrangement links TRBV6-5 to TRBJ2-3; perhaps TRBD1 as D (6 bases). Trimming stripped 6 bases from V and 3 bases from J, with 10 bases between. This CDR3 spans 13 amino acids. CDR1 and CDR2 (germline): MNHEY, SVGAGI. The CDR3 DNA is TGTGCCAGCAGCCATCAGGGGACAGATACGCAGTATTTT. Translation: CASSHQGTDTQYF.

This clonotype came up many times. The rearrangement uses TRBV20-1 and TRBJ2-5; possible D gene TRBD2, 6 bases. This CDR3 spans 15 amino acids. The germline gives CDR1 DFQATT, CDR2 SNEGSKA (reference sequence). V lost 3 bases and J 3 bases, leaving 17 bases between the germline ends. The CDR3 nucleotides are TGCAGTGCTAGGACTGGGGGGAGTTTTGAAGAGACCCAGTACTTC. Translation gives CSARTGGSFEETQYF.

Written as DNA, the CDR3 is TGTGCCAGCAGCCCCAGGGATAGAGTGAGGGCCAATGAGCAGTTCTTC. Its translation: CASSPRDRVRANEQFF. The chain uses TRBV7-2 and TRBJ2-1, with D perhaps given as TRBD1 or TRBD2 (5 bases each). Looked up from germline, CDR1 is SGHTA and CDR2 is FQGNSA. The CDR3 spans 16 residues. Deletions cut 5 bases from V and 6 bases from J, with 20 bases between.